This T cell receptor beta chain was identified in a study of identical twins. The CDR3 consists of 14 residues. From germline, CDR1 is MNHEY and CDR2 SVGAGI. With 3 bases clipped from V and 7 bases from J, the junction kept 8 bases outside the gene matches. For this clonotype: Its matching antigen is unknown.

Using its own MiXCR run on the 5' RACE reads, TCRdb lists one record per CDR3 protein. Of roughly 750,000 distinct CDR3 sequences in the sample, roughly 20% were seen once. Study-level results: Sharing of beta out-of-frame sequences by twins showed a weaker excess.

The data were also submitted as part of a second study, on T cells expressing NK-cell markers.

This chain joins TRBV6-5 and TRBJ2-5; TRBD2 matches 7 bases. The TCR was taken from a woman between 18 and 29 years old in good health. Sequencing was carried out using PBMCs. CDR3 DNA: TGTGCCAGCAGTTATTGGGGGGGAAGAGCGACCCAGTACTTC. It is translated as CASSYWGGRATQYF.